What follows are 10 T cell receptor beta chains derived from one specimen sequenced in a study of response to subunit inactivated influenza vaccine. Using its own MiXCR run on the RT-PCR reads, TCRdb lists one record per CDR3 protein. The table lists over 650,000 distinct CDR3 sequences, about a fifth of them singletons, with around 9.9% in the top ten. The material was PBMCs from blood, obtained more than 4 days after vaccination. These receptors originate from a man aged 50 or older who received an inactivated influenza vaccine.

The chain uses TRBV12-3 or TRBV12-4 and TRBJ2-1, with D maybe TRBD2 (7 bases). The CDR3 is 18 residues long. V lost 6 bases, J lost 0 bases, and 21 bases lay in between. In DNA form, the CDR3 reads TGTGCCAGCAGGGGGGGGGCGTATGCGGGAGTCTCCTACAATGAGCAGTTCTTC. It is translated as CASRGGAYAGVSYNEQFF.

The genes are TRBV20-1 and TRBJ1-2; TRBD1 agrees at 8 bases. The junction had 3 bases not matched to a gene; V was cut back by 6 bases and J by 0 bases. CDR1 is DFQATT and CDR2 is SNEGSKA in the germline V gene (reference sequence). This CDR3 has 13 amino acids. This chain's CDR3 is CSAGTGTNYGYTF. The CDR3 bases are TGCAGTGCGGGGACAGGAACTAACTATGGCTACACCTTC.

This clonotype has only a few counts. The chain combines TRBV20-1 with TRBJ2-3; no clear D gene. Germline V lookup: CDR1 DFQATT, CDR2 SNEGSKA (reference sequence). Trimming pared 6 bases from V and 1 base from J, leaving 14 bases between. The CDR3 is made up of 14 amino acids. The CDR3 DNA sequence: TGCAGTGCCCGCACTTGGACGGGCACAGATACGCAGTATTTT. Translated, it gives CSARTWTGTDTQYF.

This clonotype was seen a handful of times. V and J are TRBV12-3 or TRBV12-4 and TRBJ2-3; 10 bases map to TRBD2. This CDR3 comprises 15 residues. J was trimmed by 5 bases and V by 6 bases; bases with no gene match: 8. CDR3 loop: CASRSLAGWQDTQYF. The DNA of the CDR3 is TGTGCCAGCAGATCACTAGCGGGGTGGCAAGATACGCAGTATTTT.

The chain is built from TRBV12-3 or TRBV12-4 and TRBJ1-6; D remains ambiguous. This CDR3 spans 13 amino acids. V was cut by 8 bases and J by 10 bases, with 15 bases left in between. CDR3 loop: CASGPSGKSPLHF. CDR3 sequence (DNA): TGTGCCAGCGGTCCGTCCGGGAAATCACCCCTCCACTTT.

This clonotype appeared a few times. The chain recombines TRBV11-3 with TRBJ2-5; D unresolved. Deletions cut 5 bases from V and 5 bases from J, with 12 bases between. Germline CDR1 SGHNT, CDR2 YENEEA. This CDR3 contains 13 residues. CDR3 nucleotides: TGTGCCAGCAGCACCGAGTGGTCGGAGACCCAGTACTTC. Translated: CASSTEWSETQYF. Together with reference TRBV11-3 and TRBJ2-5, the CDR3 gives the full variable domain: EAGVVQSPRYKIIEKKQPVAFWCNPISGHNTLYWYLQNLGQGPELLIRYENEEAVDDSQLPKDRFSAERLKGVDSTLKIQPAELGDSAVYLCASSTEWSETQYFGPGTRLLVL.

Only a few counts were recorded for this clonotype. The chain is built from TRBV6-2 or TRBV6-3 and TRBJ1-2; weak D call: TRBD1 (6 bases). The V and J ends lost 2 bases and 4 bases respectively, with 11 bases between them. There are 14 residues in the CDR3. Germline-derived CDR1 and CDR2 are MNHEY and SVGEGT. The CDR3 is CASSYRTESYGYTF. The DNA for the CDR3 is TGTGCCAGCAGTTACAGGACAGAAAGCTATGGCTACACCTTC.

The chain combines TRBV20-1 with TRBJ2-1, with 9 positions matching TRBD2. CDR3 length: 13 residues. Germline-derived CDR1 and CDR2 are DFQATT and SNEGSKA (reference sequence). J lost 8 bases, V lost 6 bases, and 8 bases had no gene match. CDR3 in amino acids: CSADRGGEDEQFF. The CDR3 DNA is TGCAGTGCCGATCGCGGGGGGGAGGATGAGCAGTTCTTC.

The rearrangement uses TRBV10-2 and TRBJ1-5; D is perhaps TRBD1 (6 bases). V was clipped by 0 bases and J by 4 bases, with 10 bases between them. Germline loops: CDR1 WSHSY, CDR2 SAAADI. The CDR3 has 15 residues. Written as DNA, the CDR3 is TGCGCCAGCAGTGAGTCGCAGGGGAGAAATCAGCCCCAGCATTTT. Protein sequence: CASSESQGRNQPQHF.

The chain has TRBV7-3 and TRBJ2-2; TRBD1 aligns across 9 bases. Germline assignment: CDR1 SGHTA and CDR2 FQGTGA. The CDR3 spans 17 residues. The ends lost 1 base at V and 6 bases at J; junction bases unmatched: 9. CDR3 coding DNA: TGTGCCAGCAGCTTAAGAGGACAGGGGAGGTTTGCCGGGGAGCTGTTTTTT. It is translated as CASSLRGQGRFAGELFF.